This entry lists 3 T cell receptor beta chains sequenced from one sample in a study of T cell repertoires in cytomegalovirus infection. TCRdb reprocessed the reads via MiXCR and lists one record per CDR3 protein. The sample holds around 740,000 distinct CDR3 sequences, 35% seen once. The sample comprised PBMCs. These receptors all stem from a human donor in good health (CMV status not recorded). Some clones in this sample may be carry-over from other donors' samples.

J is TRBJ2-1 and V is TRBV6-1, with a possible D match to TRBD2 (7 bases). This CDR3 is 14 amino acids long. V was trimmed by 11 bases and J by 1 base, leaving 15 bases between them. In germline, CDR1 is MNHNS, CDR2 SASEGT. CDR3 in amino acids: CAARGGASYNEQFF. The CDR3 nucleotides are TGTGCCGCGAGGGGGGGGGCGTCCTACAATGAGCAGTTCTTC.

A single count supports this clonotype. At one end the junction does not follow the germline gene, possibly because of a read error. This sequence joins TRBV7-2 and TRBJ1-6; possible D gene TRBD1, 6 bases. The germline V gene has CDR1 SGHTA and CDR2 FQGNSA. The CDR3 is made up of 17 amino acids. The CDR3, as DNA: TGTGACAGCAGCGTAGGGTGGCGCGGGGGCAGGAATTCACCCCTCCACTTT. Protein: CDSSVGWRGGRNSPLHF.

The chain links TRBV11-2 to TRBJ2-3; 11 bases match TRBD1. After removal of 5 bases from V and 1 base from J, the junction contained 5 bases not matched to a gene. The CDR3 is 16 residues long. Germline CDR1 is SGHAT and CDR2 is FQNNGV. The CDR3 region has the DNA TGTGCCAGCAGCCCCGGGGGACAGGGGGGCACAGATACGCAGTATTTT. Encoded protein: CASSPGGQGGTDTQYF.